The clone carrying this T cell receptor (beta chain) occurred once. Its matching antigen is unknown. This sample was included in a study of cytomegalovirus exposure and HLA in healthy donors. CDR1 SEHNR and CDR2 FQNEAQ come from the germline V gene (reference sequence). The CDR3 runs 15 residues. V trimming: 3 bases; J trimming: 0 bases; junction bases outside the gene matches: 3. The primer mix had 60 Vbeta and 13 Jbeta primers. Profiled with immunoSEQ multiplex PCR; TCRdb holds only in-frame clones, not every one. This table holds around 130,000 clones, roughly 8.3% found once. At collection, donors were nominally healthy, but unrecorded immune exposures were probable. General observations from the study: Using a false discovery rate of 0.05, a later analysis showed that 16,951 TCR beta sequences were associated with HLA alleles. Per a prior analysis, the majority of TCR beta V segments were productive roughly 87% or roughly 30% of the time.

The chain employs TRBV7-9 and TRBJ2-7; TRBD1 matches at 9 bases. Source material: PBMCs. The receptor's source is a man aged 40-49 years in good health and CMV-seronegative. The CDR3 DNA reads TGTGCCAGCAGCTTCGTACAGGGGGCCTCCTACGAGCAGTACTTC. Translation gives CASSFVQGASYEQYF.